Described below is a single T cell receptor beta chain sequence and its context. This sample is part of a study of identical twins. The CDR3 sequence is 15 residues long. The V gene's germline CDR1 is DFQATT and CDR2 SNEGSKA (reference sequence). The V gene end was trimmed by 3 bases and the J gene end by 3 bases; junction bases not matched to a gene: 6. TCRdb re-analysed the 5' RACE reads in MiXCR, keeping a single row per CDR3 protein. The sample gives hundreds of thousands of distinct CDR3 sequences, approximately 18% of which show up once; around 12% is in the top ten. The data also belong to a second study, concerning T cells expressing NK-cell markers.

V gene TRBV20-1 combines with J gene TRBJ2-3; 10 bases agree with TRBD2. The specimen sequenced was PBMCs. The sequence was obtained from a young woman in good health. In DNA, the CDR3 is TGCAGTGCTAGTGAGGCTAGCGGGGGTACAGATACGCAGTATTTT. Residues: CSASEASGGTDTQYF.